These T cell receptor beta chains were read from a single sample in a study of spatial heterogeneity in lung cancer. TCRdb analysed the 5' RACE reads with MiXCR anew, one entry per CDR3 protein. The sample has about 50,000 distinct CDR3 sequences; less than 9% are singletons. Specimen: PBMCs, collected at surgery. All receptors come from a female donor with early-stage non-small cell lung cancer. Each CDR3 is given with its conserved first and last residue. The D gene is left open where the match is weak. Some rows have no size entry. The others give once, few or many, or a class for an expanded clone.

J gene | V gene | clone size | D gene | CDR3 DNA | CDR3 protein
TRBJ2-3 | TRBV24-1 | many | TRBD1 | TGTGCCACCAGTGATTGGGGTTCGGACAGGGGGGGCCCAGATACGCAGTATTTT | CATSDWGSDRGGPDTQYF
TRBJ2-7 | TRBV20-1 | many | NA | TGCAGTGCTAGTGTAGGGTTCTACGAGCAGTACTTC | CSASVGFYEQYF
TRBJ2-3 | TRBV7-9 | NA | TRBD1 | TGTGCCAGCAGCGGGGGGACAGGGGGCACAGATACGCAGTATTTT | CASSGGTGGTDTQYF
TRBJ1-1 | TRBV6-1 | few | TRBD1 | TGTGCCAGCAGTGACCCGGGACAGGCAATGAACACTGAAGCTTTCTTT | CASSDPGQAMNTEAFF
TRBJ1-6 | TRBV4-1 | NA | TRBD1 | TGCGCCAGCAGCCAAGTCACCCTTTTTAGGACAGGGGCGTATAATTCACCCCTCCACTTT | CASSQVTLFRTGAYNSPLHF
TRBJ2-7 | TRBV7-2 | NA | TRBD1 | TGTGCCAGCAGCTTAAACAGGGGGCCTTACGAGCAGTACTTC | CASSLNRGPYEQYF
TRBJ1-3 | TRBV27 | many | NA | TGTGCCAGCAGTTTATACAGGAGCTCTGGAAACACCATATATTTT | CASSLYRSSGNTIYF
TRBJ1-1 | TRBV11-2 | NA | NA | TGTGCCAGCAATCGAAGGGGACGTCTGAACACTGAAGCTTTCTTT | CASNRRGRLNTEAFF
TRBJ2-3 | TRBV29-1 | many | NA | TGCAGCGTTGGGAGCGATATATTCACAGATACGCAGTATTTT | CSVGSDIFTDTQYF
TRBJ2-7 | TRBV28 | many | NA | TGTGCCAGCAGCCCCGGGCGCGAGCAGTACTTC | CASSPGREQYF
TRBJ2-1 | TRBV6-2/TRBV6-3 | many | TRBD1 | TGTGCCAGCAGTGGACAGGGGCGGAATGAGCAGTTCTTC | CASSGQGRNEQFF
TRBJ1-2 | TRBV12-3/TRBV12-4 | NA | TRBD1 | TGTGCCAGCAGTCCCGAACAGGGGAGCATCGGCGGCTACACCTTC | CASSPEQGSIGGYTF
TRBJ2-1 | TRBV11-2 | many | NA | TGTGCCAGCAGCTTAGATTCCCTAGCAGCTGAGCAGTTCTTC | CASSLDSLAAEQFF
TRBJ1-2 | TRBV15 | many | NA | TGTGCCACCAGCAGAGATAGGGTGATTGACTATGGCTACACCTTC | CATSRDRVIDYGYTF
TRBJ2-5 | TRBV20-1 | few | NA | TGCAGTGCTAGCCTCCGACCGATATCGGGCCAAGAGACCCAGTACTTC | CSASLRPISGQETQYF
TRBJ1-1 | TRBV7-2 | NA | NA | TGTGCCAGCAGCCCCGGGACCAACACTGAAGCTTTCTTT | CASSPGTNTEAFF
TRBJ1-2 | TRBV27 | few | NA | TGTGCCAGCAGTTCTCGAATGCGGGATAACTATGGCTACACCTTC | CASSSRMRDNYGYTF
TRBJ2-4 | TRBV28 | NA | NA | TGTGCCAGCAGCAAGGGGGGGAGCCGGGCTACATCTTACTTC | CASSKGGSRATSYF
TRBJ2-5 | TRBV9 | large | TRBD1 | TGTGCCAGCAGCGTGGACCCCGGGACAGGGGGCGCACAAGAGACCCAGTACTTC | CASSVDPGTGGAQETQYF
TRBJ2-1 | TRBV12-3/TRBV12-4 | few | TRBD1 | TGTGCCAGCAGGACAGGGGTTGTTTACAATGAGCAGTTCTTC | CASRTGVVYNEQFF
TRBJ2-1 | TRBV5-1 | NA | TRBD2 | TGCGCCAGCAGCCTCGGACTAGCGGGGCACAATGAGCAGTTCTTC | CASSLGLAGHNEQFF
TRBJ2-7 | TRBV28 | few | NA | TGTGCCAGCAGCCGGAGGGACAACACCTACGAGCAGTACTTC | CASSRRDNTYEQYF
TRBJ1-1 | TRBV7-9 | many | TRBD1 | TGTGCCAGCAGCTTTAGAGGGACAGGGCAAACTGAAGCTTTCTTT | CASSFRGTGQTEAFF
TRBJ2-7 | TRBV5-1 | NA | TRBD2 | TGCGCCAGCAGCCGGCTAGCGGGGGGACCCTCCTACGAGCAGTACTTC | CASSRLAGGPSYEQYF
TRBJ1-3 | TRBV11-2 | many | TRBD1 | TGTGCCAGCAGCCGCCAAGACAGGGGGCCTGGAAACACCATATATTTT | CASSRQDRGPGNTIYF
TRBJ2-3 | TRBV5-6 | NA | NA | TGTGCCAGCAGCCATTTGTTGGTTCTCGGTCACGTAGATACGCAGTATTTT | CASSHLLVLGHVDTQYF
TRBJ2-7 | TRBV4-3 | many | TRBD1 | TGCGCCAGCAGCCAAGAAGGGACAGGGGTACACGAGCAGTACTTC | CASSQEGTGVHEQYF
TRBJ1-1 | TRBV20-1 | few | NA | TGCAGTGCTCCAGTCCAGCCAATGAACACTGAAGCTTTCTTT | CSAPVQPMNTEAFF
TRBJ1-5 | TRBV5-6 | few | TRBD1 | TGTGCCAGCAGCTTGGCCAACAGGGGGATGCAGCCCCAGCATTTT | CASSLANRGMQPQHF
TRBJ1-2 | TRBV20-1 | many | NA | TGCAGTGCTCACAGGGAACAGGCCTATGGCTACACCTTC | CSAHREQAYGYTF
TRBJ1-1 | TRBV20-1 | few | NA | TGCAGTGCTAAATTCGCCCCGACAGAGAACACTGAAGCTTTCTTT | CSAKFAPTENTEAFF
TRBJ2-3 | TRBV6-2/TRBV6-3 | NA | NA | TGTGCCAGCAGTCCACCCGCCAGCTTCACAGATACGCAGTATTTT | CASSPPASFTDTQYF
TRBJ2-7 | TRBV27 | few | NA | TGTGCCAGCAGTTTCGGGCCCCTCTACGAGCAGTACTTC | CASSFGPLYEQYF
TRBJ2-7 | TRBV19 | many | NA | TGTGCCAGTAGTAGGGGGATAACCTACGAGCAGTACTTC | CASSRGITYEQYF
TRBJ1-2 | TRBV5-1 | many | TRBD1 | TGCGCCAGCAGCTCCTGGACAGGGAACTATGGCTACACCTTC | CASSSWTGNYGYTF